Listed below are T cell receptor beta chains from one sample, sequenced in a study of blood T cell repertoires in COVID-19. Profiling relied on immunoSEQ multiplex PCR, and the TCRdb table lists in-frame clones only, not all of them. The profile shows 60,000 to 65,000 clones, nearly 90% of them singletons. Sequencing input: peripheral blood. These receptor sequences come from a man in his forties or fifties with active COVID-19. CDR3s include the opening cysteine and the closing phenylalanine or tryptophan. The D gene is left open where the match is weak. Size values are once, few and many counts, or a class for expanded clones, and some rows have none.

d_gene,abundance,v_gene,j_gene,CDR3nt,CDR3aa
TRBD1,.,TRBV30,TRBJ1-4,TGTGCCTGGAGTGTACAGGGGTGGGGGAATGAAAAACTGTTTTTT,CAWSVQGWGNEKLFF
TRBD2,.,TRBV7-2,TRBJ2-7,TGTGCCAGCAGCTTGTTCCCGGGTAGCGGGGAGCAGTACTTC,CASSLFPGSGEQYF
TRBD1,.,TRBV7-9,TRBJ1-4,TGTGCCAGCAGCCTTCCCGGGACAGCTAATGAAAAACTGTTTTTT,CASSLPGTANEKLFF
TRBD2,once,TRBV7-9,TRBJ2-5,TGTGCCAGCAGCCCGGGACTAGCGGGGGGCCGGGAGACCCAGTACTTC,CASSPGLAGGRETQYF
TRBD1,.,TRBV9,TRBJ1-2,TGTGCCAGCAGCGGGACAGGGACTAACTATGGCTACACCTTC,CASSGTGTNYGYTF
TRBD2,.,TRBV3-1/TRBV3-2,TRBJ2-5,TGTGCCAGCAGCCGAGGGCCGGGGGGAGAGACCCAGTACTTC,CASSRGPGGETQYF
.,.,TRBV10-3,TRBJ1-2,TGTGCCATCAGTACGGGACAAGGCTATGGCTACACCTTC,CAISTGQGYGYTF
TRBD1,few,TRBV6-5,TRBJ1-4,TGTGCCAGCAGTACAGGGGGAACTCTTGAAAAACTGTTTTTT,CASSTGGTLEKLFF
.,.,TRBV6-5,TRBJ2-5,TGTGCCAGCACTGGGGGGGCCTCTACGGCCCAGTACTTC,CASTGGASTAQYF
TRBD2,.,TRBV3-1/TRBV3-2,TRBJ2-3,TGTGCCAGCAGCCCGATGGGGACTAGCGGGGGTTTTGTAGATACGCAGTATTTT,CASSPMGTSGGFVDTQYF
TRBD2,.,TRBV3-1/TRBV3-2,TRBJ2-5,TGTGCCAGCAGCCAAGCTTCTAGCGGGGGACCAGAGACCCAGTACTTC,CASSQASSGGPETQYF
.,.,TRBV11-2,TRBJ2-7,TGTGCCAGCAGCTCCCTGGGGGGTGGGCAGGGGGTCCCCTTAGTGCAGTACTTC,CASSSLGGGQGVPLVQYF
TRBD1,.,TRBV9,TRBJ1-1,TGTGCCAGCAGCACCACAGGGGGCGGCACTGAAGCTTTCTTT,CASSTTGGGTEAFF
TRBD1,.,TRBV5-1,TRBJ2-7,TGCGCCAGCAGCCCGCGGAGGCCGGGACAGGGCCTAGGGGAGCAGTACTTC,CASSPRRPGQGLGEQYF
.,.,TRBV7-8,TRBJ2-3,TGTGCCAGCAGCTTATGGCATGGCACAGATACGCAGTATTTT,CASSLWHGTDTQYF
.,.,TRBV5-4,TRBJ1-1,TGTGCCAGCAGCTTAGGTCGGGGGACTGAAGCTTTCTTT,CASSLGRGTEAFF
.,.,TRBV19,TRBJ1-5,TGTGCCAGTAGTATCGCTGGCCTGCCCCAGCATTTT,CASSIAGLPQHF
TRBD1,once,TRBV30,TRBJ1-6,TGTGCCTGGGGATCAGACAGGGTTTTCACCTATAATTCACCCCTCCACTTT,CAWGSDRVFTYNSPLHF
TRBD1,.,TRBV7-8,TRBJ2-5,TGTGCCAGCAGCCAACAGACAGGGGGCCGAGAGACCCAGTACTTC,CASSQQTGGRETQYF